This T cell receptor (beta chain) was recovered during a study of CD8 T cells in ankylosing spondylitis. Study-level findings and limits: Reported data indicate significant enrichment of disease-linked clones within matched ankylosing spondylitis synovial fluid.

Quantitative 5'-RACE with molecular barcodes generated TCR beta libraries. TCRdb processed the 5' RACE reads anew with MiXCR; each CDR3 protein has one entry. The sample holds 150,000 to 200,000 distinct CDR3 sequences; 9.5% to 15% are singletons and the top ten take approximately 17%. Many counts were recorded for this clonotype. The antigen is unknown. The sequence came from a male donor with ankylosing spondylitis or in good health (not recorded which). The sample was blood, either unsorted or a sorted T cell fraction (not recorded which).

The CDR3, as DNA: TGTGCCAGCAGCTTACACAATGAAGATGGCTACACCTTC. It is translated as CASSLHNEDGYTF. The chain couples TRBV7-9 to TRBJ1-2; D is unclear. Between the trimmed V and J ends, which lost 2 bases and 6 bases, there was a span of 10 bases. The CDR3 consists of 13 residues. Germline V gives CDR1 SEHNR, CDR2 FQNEAQ (reference sequence).